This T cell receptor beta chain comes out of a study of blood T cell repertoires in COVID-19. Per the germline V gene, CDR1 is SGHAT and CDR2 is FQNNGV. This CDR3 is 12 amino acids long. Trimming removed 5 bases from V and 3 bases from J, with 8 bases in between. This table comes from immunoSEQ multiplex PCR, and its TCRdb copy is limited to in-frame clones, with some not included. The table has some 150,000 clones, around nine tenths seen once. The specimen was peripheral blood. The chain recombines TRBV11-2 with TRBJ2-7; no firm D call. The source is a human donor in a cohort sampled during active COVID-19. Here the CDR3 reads CASSPPGYEQYF. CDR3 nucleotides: TGTGCCAGCAGCCCCCCGGGCTACGAGCAGTACTTC.